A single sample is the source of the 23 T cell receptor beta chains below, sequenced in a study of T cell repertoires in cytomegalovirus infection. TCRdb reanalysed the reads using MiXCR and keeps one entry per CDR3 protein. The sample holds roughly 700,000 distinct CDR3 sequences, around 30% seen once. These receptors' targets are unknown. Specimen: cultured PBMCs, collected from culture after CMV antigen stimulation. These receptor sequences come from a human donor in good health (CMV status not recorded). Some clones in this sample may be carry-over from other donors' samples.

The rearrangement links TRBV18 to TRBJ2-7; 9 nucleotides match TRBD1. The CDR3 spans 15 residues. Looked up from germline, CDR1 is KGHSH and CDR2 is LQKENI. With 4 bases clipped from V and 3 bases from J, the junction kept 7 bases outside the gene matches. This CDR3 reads CASSLGQGALYEQYF. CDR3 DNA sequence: TGTGCCAGCTCACTGGGACAGGGAGCCCTCTACGAGCAGTACTTC. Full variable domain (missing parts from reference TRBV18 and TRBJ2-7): NAGVMQNPRHLVRRRGQEARLRCSPMKGHSHVYWYRQLPEEGLKFMVYLQKENIIDESGMPKERFSAEFPKEGPSILRIQQVVRGDSAAYFCASSLGQGALYEQYFGPGTRLTVT.

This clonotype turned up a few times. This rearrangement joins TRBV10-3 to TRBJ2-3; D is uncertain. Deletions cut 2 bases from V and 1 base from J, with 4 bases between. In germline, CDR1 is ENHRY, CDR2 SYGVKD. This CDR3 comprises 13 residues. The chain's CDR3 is CAISEGRTDTQYF. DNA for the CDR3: TGTGCCATCAGTGAGGGTCGCACAGATACGCAGTATTTT.

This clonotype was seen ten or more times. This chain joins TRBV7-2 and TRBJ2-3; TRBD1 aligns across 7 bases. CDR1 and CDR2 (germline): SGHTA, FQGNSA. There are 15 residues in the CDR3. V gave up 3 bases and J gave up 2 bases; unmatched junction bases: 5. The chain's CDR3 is CASSFWDRSTDTQYF. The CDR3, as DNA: TGTGCCAGCAGCTTTTGGGACAGATCCACAGATACGCAGTATTTT.

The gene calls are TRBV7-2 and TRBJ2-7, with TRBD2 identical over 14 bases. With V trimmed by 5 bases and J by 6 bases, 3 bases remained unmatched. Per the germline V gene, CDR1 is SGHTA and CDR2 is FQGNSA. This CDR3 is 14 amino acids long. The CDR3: CASSLGLAGGEQYV. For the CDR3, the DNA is TGTGCCAGCAGCCTTGGACTAGCGGGGGGCGAGCAGTACGTC.

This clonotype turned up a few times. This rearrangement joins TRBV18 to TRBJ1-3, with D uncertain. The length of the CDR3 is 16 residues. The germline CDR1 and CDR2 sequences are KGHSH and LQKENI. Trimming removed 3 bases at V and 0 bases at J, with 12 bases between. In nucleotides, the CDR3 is TGTGCCAGCTCACCTCAATCCAAGAGCTCTGGAAACACCATATATTTT. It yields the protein CASSPQSKSSGNTIYF.

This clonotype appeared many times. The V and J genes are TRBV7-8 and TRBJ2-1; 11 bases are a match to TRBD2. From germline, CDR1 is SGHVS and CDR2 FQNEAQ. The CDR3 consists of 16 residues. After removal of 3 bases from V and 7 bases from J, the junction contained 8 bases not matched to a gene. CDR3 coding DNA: TGTGCCAGCAGCTTGAGACTAGCGGGATCCCCAAATGAGCAGTTCTTC. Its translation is CASSLRLAGSPNEQFF.

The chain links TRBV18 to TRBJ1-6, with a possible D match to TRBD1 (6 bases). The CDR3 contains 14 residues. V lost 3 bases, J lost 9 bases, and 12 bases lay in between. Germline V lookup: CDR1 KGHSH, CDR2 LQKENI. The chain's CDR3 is CASSPSTGSSPLHF. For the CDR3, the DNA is TGTGCCAGCTCACCCTCGACAGGCTCTTCACCCCTCCACTTT.

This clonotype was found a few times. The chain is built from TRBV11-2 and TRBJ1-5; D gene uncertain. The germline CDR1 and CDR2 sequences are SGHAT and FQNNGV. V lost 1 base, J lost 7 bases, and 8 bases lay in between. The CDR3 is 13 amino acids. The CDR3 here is CASSLVSGQPQHF. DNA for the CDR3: TGTGCCAGCAGCTTAGTTTCGGGACAGCCCCAGCATTTT.

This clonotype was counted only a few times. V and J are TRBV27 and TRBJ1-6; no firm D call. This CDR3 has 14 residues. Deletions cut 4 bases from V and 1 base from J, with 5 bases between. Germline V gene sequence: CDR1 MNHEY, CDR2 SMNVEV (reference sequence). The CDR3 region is CASSSVSYNSPLHF. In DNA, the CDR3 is TGTGCCAGCAGTTCGGTGTCCTATAATTCACCCCTCCACTTT.

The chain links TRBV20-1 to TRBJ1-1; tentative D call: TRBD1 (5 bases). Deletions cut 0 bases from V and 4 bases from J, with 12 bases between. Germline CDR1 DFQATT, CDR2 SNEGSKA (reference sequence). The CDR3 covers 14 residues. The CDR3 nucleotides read TGCAGTGCTAGAGATCCCAGGGTAGGCACTGAAGCTTTCTTT. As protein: CSARDPRVGTEAFF.

DNA for the CDR3: TGTGCCAGCAGTTACTCGACCCACAGGATGGGGTCACCCCTCCACTTT. This codes for CASSYSTHRMGSPLHF. The V gene is TRBV6-2 or TRBV6-3, the J gene TRBJ1-6; D possibly corresponds to TRBD1 (5 bases). The CDR3 contains 16 residues. V lost 0 bases and J 10 bases, leaving 16 bases between the germline ends. Germline assignment: CDR1 MNHEY and CDR2 SVGEGT.

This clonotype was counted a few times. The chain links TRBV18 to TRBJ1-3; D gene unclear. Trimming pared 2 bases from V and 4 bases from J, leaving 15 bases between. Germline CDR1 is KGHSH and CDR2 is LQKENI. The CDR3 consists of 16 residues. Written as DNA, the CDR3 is TGTGCCAGCTCACCAACCGGGCCGGCGACGGGAAACACCATATATTTT. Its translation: CASSPTGPATGNTIYF. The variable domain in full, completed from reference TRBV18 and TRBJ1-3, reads NAGVMQNPRHLVRRRGQEARLRCSPMKGHSHVYWYRQLPEEGLKFMVYLQKENIIDESGMPKERFSAEFPKEGPSILRIQQVVRGDSAAYFCASSPTGPATGNTIYFGEGSWLTVV.

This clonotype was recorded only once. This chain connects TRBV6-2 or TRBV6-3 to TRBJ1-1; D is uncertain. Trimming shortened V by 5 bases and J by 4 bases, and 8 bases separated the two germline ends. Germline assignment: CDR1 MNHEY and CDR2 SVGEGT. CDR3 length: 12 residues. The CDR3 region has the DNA TGTGCCAGCAGTATTGGAAGCACTGAAGCTTTCTTT. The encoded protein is CASSIGSTEAFF.

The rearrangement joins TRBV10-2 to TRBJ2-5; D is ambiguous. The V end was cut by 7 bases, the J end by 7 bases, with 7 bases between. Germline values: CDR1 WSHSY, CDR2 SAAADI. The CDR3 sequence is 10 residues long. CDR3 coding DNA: TGCGCCAGCATCTACGTGACCCAGTACTTC. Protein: CASIYVTQYF.

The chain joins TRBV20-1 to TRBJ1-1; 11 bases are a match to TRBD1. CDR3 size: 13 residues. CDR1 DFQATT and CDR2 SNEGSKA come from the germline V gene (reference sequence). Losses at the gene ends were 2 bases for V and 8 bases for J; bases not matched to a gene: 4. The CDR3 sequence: CSARMGQGDEAFF. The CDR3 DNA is TGCAGTGCTAGAATGGGACAGGGGGACGAAGCTTTCTTT.

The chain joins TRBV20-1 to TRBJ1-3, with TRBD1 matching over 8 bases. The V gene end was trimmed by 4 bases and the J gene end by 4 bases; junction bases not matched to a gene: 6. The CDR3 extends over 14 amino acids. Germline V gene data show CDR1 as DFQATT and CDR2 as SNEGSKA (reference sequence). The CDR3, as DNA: TGCAGTGCTACACCAGGGGGCGCGGGAAACACCATATATTTT. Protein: CSATPGGAGNTIYF.

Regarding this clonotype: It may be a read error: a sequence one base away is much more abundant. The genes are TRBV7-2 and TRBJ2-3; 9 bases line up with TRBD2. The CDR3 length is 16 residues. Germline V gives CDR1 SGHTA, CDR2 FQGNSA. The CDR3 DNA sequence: TGTGCCATCAGCAAGATAGCGGGAGATCGGGGAGATACGCAGTATTTT. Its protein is CAISKIAGDRGDTQYF.

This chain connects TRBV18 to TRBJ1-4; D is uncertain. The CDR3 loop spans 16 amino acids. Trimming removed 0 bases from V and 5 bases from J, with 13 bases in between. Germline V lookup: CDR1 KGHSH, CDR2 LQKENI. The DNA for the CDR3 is TGTGCCAGCTCACCACCGGCAGGAGGGAGGAATGAAAAACTGTTTTTT. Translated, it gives CASSPPAGGRNEKLFF.

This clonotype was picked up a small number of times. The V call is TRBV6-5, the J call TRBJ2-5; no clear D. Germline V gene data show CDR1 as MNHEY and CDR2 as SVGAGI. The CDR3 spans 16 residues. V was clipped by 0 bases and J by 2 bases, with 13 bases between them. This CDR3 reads CASSYSPDSQQETQYF. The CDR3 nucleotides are TGTGCCAGCAGTTACTCCCCGGATTCGCAGCAAGAGACCCAGTACTTC.

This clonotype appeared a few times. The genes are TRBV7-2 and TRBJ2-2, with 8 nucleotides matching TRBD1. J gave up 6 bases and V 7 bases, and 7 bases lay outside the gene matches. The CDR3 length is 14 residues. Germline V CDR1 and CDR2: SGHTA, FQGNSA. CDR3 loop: CASIQDRVAGELFF. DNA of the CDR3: TGTGCCAGCATTCAGGACAGGGTGGCCGGGGAGCTGTTTTTT. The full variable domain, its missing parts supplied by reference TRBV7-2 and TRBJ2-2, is GAGVSQSPSNKVTEKGKDVELRCDPISGHTALYWYRQSLGQGLEFLIYFQGNSAPDKSGLPSDRFSAERTGGSVSTLTIQRTQQEDSAVYLCASIQDRVAGELFFGEGSRLTVL.

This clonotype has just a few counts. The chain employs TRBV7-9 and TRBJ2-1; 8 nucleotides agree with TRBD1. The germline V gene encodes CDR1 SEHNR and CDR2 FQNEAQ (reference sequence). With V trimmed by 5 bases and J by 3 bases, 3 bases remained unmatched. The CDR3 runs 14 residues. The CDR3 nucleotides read TGTGCCAGCAGCCTGGACAGGGTCTACAATGAGCAGTTCTTC. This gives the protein CASSLDRVYNEQFF.

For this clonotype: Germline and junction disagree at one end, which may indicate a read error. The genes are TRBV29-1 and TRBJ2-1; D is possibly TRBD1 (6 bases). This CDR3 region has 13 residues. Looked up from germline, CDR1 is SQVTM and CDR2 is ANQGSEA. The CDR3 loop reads CSVEVLTRGNRVF. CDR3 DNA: TGCAGCGTTGAAGTACTAACCAGAGGGAACAGGGTCTTC.

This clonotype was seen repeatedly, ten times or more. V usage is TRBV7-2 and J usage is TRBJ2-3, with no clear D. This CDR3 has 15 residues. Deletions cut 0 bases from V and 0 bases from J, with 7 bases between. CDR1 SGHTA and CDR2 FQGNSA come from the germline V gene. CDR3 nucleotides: TGTGCCAGCAGCTTAGCAGGGCTAAGCACAGATACGCAGTATTTT. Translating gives CASSLAGLSTDTQYF.